This T cell receptor (beta chain) emerged from a study of early T cells in non-severe SARS-CoV-2 infection. Study-wide context: Unsorted whole-blood RNA was sequenced in bulk, leaving chains unpaired. Study-wide results and caveats: Using VDJdb, the matching emphasized anti-spike CD8 responses while missing private and CD4 specificities.

The table lists this clonotype with many counts. Its antigen is unidentified. Each single cDNA molecule received a unique molecular identifier. TCRdb processed the 5' RACE reads anew with MiXCR; each CDR3 protein has one entry. Here the sample spans about 56,000 distinct CDR3 sequences, about 10% being singletons. Germline CDR1 is SGHVS and CDR2 is FNYEAQ. The CDR3 totals 14 residues. Trimming cost V 1 base and J 7 bases; bases outside gene matches: 6. The sequence was obtained from an adult who was a healthcare worker with PCR-confirmed SARS-CoV-2 infection or an uninfected control (not recorded which). Sequencing was performed on whole blood. The V call is TRBV7-6, the J call TRBJ2-7; 8 positions agree with TRBD2. CDR3 in DNA: TGTGCCAGCAGCTTAGAAGCGGGAGAGGGAGAGCAGTACTTC. It translates to CASSLEAGEGEQYF.